This record covers a single TCR beta chain. The sample originates from a study of technical replicates of blood from a handful of donors. Trimming removed 3 bases from V and 4 bases from J, with 12 bases in between. The V gene's germline CDR1 is MGHRA and CDR2 YSYEKL. This CDR3 has 14 residues. The repertoire was sequenced with immunoSEQ multiplex PCR; TCRdb's copy has only in-frame clones and lacks some. The table shows roughly 59,000 clones, with 75% to 90% occurring only once. Sample: PBMCs. The clonotype originates from a human donor in good health. Some clones in this sample may be carry-over from other donors' samples. This chain joins TRBV4-1 and TRBJ2-5, with unresolved D. CDR3 DNA: TGCGCCAGCAGCCAGGTTCCGGGTCCAGAGACCCAGTACTTC. Its translation: CASSQVPGPETQYF.